This entry lists 5 T cell receptor beta chains sequenced from one sample in a study of blood T cell repertoires in COVID-19. Sequencing was performed with immunoSEQ multiplex PCR; in TCRdb, only in-frame clones are kept and a portion is missing. The sample has 200,000 or so clones; about 90% are singletons. The sample consisted of peripheral blood. The receptors were gathered from a man aged 55-75 years with COVID-19, enrolled during active disease.

The rearrangement joins TRBV6-5 to TRBJ1-1; 10 nucleotides agree with TRBD1. The CDR3 length is 16 residues. Trimming took 6 bases from V and 1 from J; bases not matched to a gene: 8. Germline assignment: CDR1 MNHEY and CDR2 SVGAGI. The DNA for the CDR3 is TGTGCCAGCAGGTACGACAGGGGGCGAGAGAACACTGAAGCTTTCTTT. Protein product: CASRYDRGRENTEAFF.

The chain uses TRBV5-6 and TRBJ2-7; 7 nucleotides line up with TRBD1. Germline V gives CDR1 SGHDT, CDR2 YYEEEE. The length of the CDR3 is 15 residues. J lost 2 bases, V lost 3 bases, and 8 bases had no gene match. CDR3 loop: CASSSQTGWAYEQYF. The DNA of the CDR3 is TGTGCCAGCAGCTCTCAGACAGGGTGGGCCTACGAGCAGTACTTC.

The chain is built from TRBV6-2 or TRBV6-3 and TRBJ2-3, with TRBD2 identical over 11 bases. This CDR3 has 16 residues. Germline V gene sequence: CDR1 MNHEY, CDR2 SVGEGT. The trim removed 6 bases at V and 6 bases at J, leaving 11 bases unmatched. In DNA, the CDR3 is TGTGCCAGCAGCCCTTCTAGCGGGGGGCCCTCCGATACGCAGTATTTT. Residues: CASSPSSGGPSDTQYF.

The rearrangement joins TRBV15 to TRBJ1-6, with 7 nucleotides matching TRBD1. V shed 6 bases and J 9 bases; nucleotides not matched to a gene: 11. The length of the CDR3 is 15 residues. From germline, CDR1 is LNHNV and CDR2 YYDKDF (reference sequence). The CDR3 spells CATREVTGVGSPLHF. The CDR3 DNA is TGTGCCACCAGAGAAGTTACAGGGGTAGGTTCACCCCTCCACTTT.

The genes are TRBV6-5 and TRBJ1-2, with no clear D. This CDR3 comprises 15 residues. Trimming cost V 7 bases and J 0 bases, with 15 bases left between them. Germline loops: CDR1 MNHEY, CDR2 SVGAGI. CDR3 bases: TGTGCCAGCACCCTTGCAGGCAGCTCTAACTATGGCTACACCTTC. Its protein product is CASTLAGSSNYGYTF.